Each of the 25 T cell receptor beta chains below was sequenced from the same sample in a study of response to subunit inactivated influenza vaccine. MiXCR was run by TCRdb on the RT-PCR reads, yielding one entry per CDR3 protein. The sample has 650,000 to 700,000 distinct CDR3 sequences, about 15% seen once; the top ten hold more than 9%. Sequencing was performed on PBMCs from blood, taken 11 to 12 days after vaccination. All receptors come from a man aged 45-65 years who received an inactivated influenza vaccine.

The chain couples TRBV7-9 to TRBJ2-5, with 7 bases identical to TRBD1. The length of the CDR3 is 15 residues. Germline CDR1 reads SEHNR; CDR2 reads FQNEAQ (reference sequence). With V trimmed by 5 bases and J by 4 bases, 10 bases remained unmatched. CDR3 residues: CASSLPGGGRETQYF. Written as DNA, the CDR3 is TGTGCCAGCAGCCTCCCAGGGGGTGGGCGAGAGACCCAGTACTTC.

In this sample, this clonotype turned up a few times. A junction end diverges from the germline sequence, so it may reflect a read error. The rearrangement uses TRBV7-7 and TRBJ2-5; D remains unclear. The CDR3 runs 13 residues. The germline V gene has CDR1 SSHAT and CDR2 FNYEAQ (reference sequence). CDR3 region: CASSMDQQETQYF. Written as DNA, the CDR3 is TGTGCTAGCAGCATGGACCAACAAGAGACCCAGTACTTC.

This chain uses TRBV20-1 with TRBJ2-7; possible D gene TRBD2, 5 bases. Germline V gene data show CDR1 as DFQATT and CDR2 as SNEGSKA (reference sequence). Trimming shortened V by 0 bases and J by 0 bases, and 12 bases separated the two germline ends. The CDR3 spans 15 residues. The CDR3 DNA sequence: TGCAGTGCTAGAGATCAGACTACTAGCTCCTACGAGCAGTACTTC. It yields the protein CSARDQTTSSYEQYF.

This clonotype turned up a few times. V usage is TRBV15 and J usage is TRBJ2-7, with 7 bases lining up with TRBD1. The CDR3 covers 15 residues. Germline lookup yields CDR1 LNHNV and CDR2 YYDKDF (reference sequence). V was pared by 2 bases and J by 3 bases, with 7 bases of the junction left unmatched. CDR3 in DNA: TGTGCCACCAGCAGATCAAGGGGGCAGCTCTACGAGCAGTACTTC. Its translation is CATSRSRGQLYEQYF.

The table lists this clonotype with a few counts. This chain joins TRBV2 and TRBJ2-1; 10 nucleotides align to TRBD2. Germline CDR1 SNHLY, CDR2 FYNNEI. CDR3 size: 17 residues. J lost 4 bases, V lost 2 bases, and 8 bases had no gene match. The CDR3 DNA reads TGTGCCAGCAGTGAACCGGGGAGAGCGGGGGGGTACAATGAGCAGTTCTTC. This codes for CASSEPGRAGGYNEQFF.

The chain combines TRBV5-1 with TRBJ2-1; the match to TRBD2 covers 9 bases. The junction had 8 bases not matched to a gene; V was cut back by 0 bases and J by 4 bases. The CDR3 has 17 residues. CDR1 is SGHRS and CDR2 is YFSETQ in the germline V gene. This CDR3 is CASSLAVAGAGYNEQFF. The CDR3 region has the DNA TGCGCCAGCAGCTTGGCGGTAGCGGGAGCGGGTTACAATGAGCAGTTCTTC.

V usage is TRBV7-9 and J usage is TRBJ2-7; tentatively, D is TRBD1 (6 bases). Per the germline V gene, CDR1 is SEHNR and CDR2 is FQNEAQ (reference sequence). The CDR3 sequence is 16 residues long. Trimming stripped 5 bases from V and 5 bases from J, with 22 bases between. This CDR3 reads CASSPLAPDRSNEQYF. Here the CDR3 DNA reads TGTGCCAGCAGCCCCCTCGCTCCTGACAGGTCGAACGAGCAGTACTTC.

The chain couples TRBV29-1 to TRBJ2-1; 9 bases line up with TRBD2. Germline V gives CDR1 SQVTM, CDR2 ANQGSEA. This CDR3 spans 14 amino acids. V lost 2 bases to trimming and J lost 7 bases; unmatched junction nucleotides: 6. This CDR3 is CSVERGLALNEQFF. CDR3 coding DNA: TGCAGCGTTGAACGCGGACTAGCGCTGAATGAGCAGTTCTTC.

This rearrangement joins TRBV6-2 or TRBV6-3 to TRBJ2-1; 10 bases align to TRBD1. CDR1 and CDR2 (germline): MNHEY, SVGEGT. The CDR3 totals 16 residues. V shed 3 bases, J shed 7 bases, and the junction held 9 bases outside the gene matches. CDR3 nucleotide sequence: TGTGCCAGCAGTTATAGAGGGACAGGGGTCACGAATGAGCAGTTCTTC. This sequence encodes CASSYRGTGVTNEQFF.

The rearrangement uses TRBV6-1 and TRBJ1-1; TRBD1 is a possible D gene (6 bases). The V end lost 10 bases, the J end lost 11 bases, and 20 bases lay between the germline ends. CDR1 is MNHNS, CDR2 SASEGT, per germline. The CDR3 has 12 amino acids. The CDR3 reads CATLSTGKMAFF. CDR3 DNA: TGTGCCACGTTGAGTACAGGGAAGATGGCTTTCTTT.

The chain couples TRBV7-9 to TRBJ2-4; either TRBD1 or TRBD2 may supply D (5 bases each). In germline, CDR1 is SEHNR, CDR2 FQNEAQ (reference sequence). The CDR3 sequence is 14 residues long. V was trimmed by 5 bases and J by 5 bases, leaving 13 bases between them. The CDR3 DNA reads TGTGCCAGCAGCCCCCCGTGGGGACAAAACATTCAGTACTTC. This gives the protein CASSPPWGQNIQYF.

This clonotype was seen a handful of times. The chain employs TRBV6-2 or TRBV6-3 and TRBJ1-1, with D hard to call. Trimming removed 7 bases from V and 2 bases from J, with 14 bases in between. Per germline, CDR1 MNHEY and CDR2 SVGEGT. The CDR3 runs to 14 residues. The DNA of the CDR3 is TGTGCCAGCACCCTACCGGGCCTTAACACTGAAGCTTTCTTT. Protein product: CASTLPGLNTEAFF.

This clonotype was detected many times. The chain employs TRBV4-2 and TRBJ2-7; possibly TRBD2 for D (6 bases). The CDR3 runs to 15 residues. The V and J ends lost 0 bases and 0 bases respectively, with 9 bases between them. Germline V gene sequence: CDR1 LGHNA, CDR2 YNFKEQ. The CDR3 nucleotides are TGTGCCAGCAGCCAAGAGCGGGACTCCTCCTACGAGCAGTACTTC. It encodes CASSQERDSSYEQYF.

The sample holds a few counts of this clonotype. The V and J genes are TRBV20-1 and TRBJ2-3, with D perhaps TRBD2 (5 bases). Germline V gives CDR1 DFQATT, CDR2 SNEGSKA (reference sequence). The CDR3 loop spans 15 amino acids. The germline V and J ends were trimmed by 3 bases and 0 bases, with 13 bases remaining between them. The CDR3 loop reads CSARGNERSTDTQYF. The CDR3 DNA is TGCAGTGCTAGGGGGAATGAGCGGAGCACAGATACGCAGTATTTT.

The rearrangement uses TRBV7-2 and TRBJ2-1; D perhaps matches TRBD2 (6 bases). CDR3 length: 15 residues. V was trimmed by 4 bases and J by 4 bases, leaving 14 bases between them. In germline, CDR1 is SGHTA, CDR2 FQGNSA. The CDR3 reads CASSSRDSPYNEQFF. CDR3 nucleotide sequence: TGTGCCAGCAGCTCCCGGGACTCACCTTACAATGAGCAGTTCTTC.

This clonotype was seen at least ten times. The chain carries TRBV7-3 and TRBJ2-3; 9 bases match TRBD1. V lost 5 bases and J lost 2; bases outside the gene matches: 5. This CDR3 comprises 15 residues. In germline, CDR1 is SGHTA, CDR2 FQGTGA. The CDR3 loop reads CASSPWTGATDTQYF. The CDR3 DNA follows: TGTGCCAGCAGCCCCTGGACAGGGGCCACAGATACGCAGTATTTT.

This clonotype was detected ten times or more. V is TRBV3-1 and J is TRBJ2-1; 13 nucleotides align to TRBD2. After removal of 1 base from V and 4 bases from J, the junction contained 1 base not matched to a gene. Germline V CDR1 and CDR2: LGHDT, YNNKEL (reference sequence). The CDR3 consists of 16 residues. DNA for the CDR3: TGTGCCAGCAGCCAAGGACTAGCGGGGGGATACAATGAGCAGTTCTTC. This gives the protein CASSQGLAGGYNEQFF.

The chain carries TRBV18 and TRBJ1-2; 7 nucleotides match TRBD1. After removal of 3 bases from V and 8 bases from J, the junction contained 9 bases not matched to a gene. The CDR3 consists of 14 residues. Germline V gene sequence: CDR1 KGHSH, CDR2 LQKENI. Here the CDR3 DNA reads TGTGCCAGCTCACCTCGGACAGGCATAAGGGGCTACACCTTC. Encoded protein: CASSPRTGIRGYTF.

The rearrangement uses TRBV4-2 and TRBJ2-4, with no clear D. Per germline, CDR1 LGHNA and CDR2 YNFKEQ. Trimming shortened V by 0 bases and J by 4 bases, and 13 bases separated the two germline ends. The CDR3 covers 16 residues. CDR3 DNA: TGTGCCAGCAGCCAAGATTCCGGGCTGGGAAAAAACATTCAGTACTTC. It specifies CASSQDSGLGKNIQYF.

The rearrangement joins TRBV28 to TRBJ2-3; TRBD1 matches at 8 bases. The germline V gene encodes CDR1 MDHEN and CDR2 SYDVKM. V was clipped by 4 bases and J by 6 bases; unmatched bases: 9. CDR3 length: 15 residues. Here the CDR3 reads CASSSRQGPDDTQYF. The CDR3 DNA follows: TGTGCCAGCAGTTCTAGACAGGGGCCCGACGATACGCAGTATTTT.

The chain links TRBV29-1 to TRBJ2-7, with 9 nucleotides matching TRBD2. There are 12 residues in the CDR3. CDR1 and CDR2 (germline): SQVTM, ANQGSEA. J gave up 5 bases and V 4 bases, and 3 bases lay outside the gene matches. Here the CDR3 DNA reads TGCAGCGTTGTCGCGGGGGGGCACGAGCAGTACTTC. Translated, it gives CSVVAGGHEQYF.

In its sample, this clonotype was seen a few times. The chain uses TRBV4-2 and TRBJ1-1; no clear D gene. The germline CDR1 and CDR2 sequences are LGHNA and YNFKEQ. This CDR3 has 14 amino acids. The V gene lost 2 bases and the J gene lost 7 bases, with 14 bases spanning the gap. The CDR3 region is CASSQSYKRFEAFF. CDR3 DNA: TGTGCCAGCAGCCAAAGTTACAAGAGGTTTGAAGCTTTCTTT.

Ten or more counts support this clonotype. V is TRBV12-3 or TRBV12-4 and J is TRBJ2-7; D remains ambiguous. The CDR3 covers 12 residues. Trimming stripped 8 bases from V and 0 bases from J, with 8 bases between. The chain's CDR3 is CASASRSYEQYF. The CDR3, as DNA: TGTGCCAGCGCGTCCCGCTCCTACGAGCAGTACTTC.

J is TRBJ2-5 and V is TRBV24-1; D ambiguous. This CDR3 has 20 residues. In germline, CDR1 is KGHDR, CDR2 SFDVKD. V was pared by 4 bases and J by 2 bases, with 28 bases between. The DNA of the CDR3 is TGTGCCACCAGTGACCCCTCGGTGGGTAAACGGCGGTACGGGCAAGAGACCCAGTACTTC. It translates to CATSDPSVGKRRYGQETQYF.

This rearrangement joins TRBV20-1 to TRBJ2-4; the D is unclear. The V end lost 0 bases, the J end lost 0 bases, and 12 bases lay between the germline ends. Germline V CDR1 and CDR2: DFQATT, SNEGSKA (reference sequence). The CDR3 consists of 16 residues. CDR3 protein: CSARDGQPLAKNIQYF. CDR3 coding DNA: TGCAGTGCTAGAGATGGGCAACCTCTAGCCAAAAACATTCAGTACTTC.